This T cell receptor (beta chain) was retrieved from a study of OX40 agonist ivuxolimab in advanced cancers. For the study at large: Two patients with cutaneous melanoma and one with hepatocellular carcinoma, three in total, showed partial responses.

Profiling relied on immunoSEQ multiplex PCR, and the TCRdb table lists in-frame clones only, not all of them. Among approximately 90,000 clones listed, around 90% were seen once. Findings and limits, study-wide: Both CD4+ and CD8+ T cell populations in blood had undergone clonal expansion by week 6 at 0.1 to 3.0 mg/kg. On average, a greater number of expanded clones characterised CD8+ T cells relative to CD4+. The antigen specificity of the peripheral T cells (those that were expanded) was not determined.

As for this clone: What it recognizes is unknown.

The V and J ends lost 2 bases and 15 bases, in that order; junction bases with no gene match: 5. CDR3 size: 12 residues. Germline V gene sequence: CDR1 MDHEN, CDR2 SYDVKM. The receptor's source is an adult with an advanced solid tumor such as melanoma, head and neck, liver or kidney cancer. The rearrangement joins TRBV28 to TRBJ2-4, with TRBD1 matching over 9 bases. The material was CD4+ or CD8+ T cells sorted from blood, obtained in a trial of the OX40 agonist ivuxolimab. The CDR3 here is CASSLQQGAWYF. In DNA form, the CDR3 reads TGTGCCAGCAGTTTACAACAGGGGGCTTGGTACTTC.